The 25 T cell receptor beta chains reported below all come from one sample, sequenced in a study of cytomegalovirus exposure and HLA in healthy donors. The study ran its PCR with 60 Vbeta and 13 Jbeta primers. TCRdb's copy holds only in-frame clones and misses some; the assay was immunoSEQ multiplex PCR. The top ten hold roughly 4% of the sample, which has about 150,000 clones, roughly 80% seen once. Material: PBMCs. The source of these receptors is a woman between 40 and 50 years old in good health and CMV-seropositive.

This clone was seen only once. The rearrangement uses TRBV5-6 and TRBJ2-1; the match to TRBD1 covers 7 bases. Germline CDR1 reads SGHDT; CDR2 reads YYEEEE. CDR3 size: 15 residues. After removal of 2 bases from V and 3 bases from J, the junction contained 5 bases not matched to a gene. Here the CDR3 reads CASSFLDRIYNEQFF. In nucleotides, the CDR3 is TGTGCCAGCAGCTTTCTGGACAGGATCTACAATGAGCAGTTCTTC.

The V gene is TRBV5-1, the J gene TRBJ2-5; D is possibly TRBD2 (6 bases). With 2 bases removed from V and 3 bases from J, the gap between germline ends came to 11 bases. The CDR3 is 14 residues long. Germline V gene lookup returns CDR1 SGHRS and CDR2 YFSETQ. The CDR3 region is CASSLGGLKETQYF. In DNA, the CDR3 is TGCGCCAGCAGCTTAGGAGGACTAAAAGAGACCCAGTACTTC.

CDR3 region: CASSVALAGRTQYF. CDR3 sequence (DNA): TGTGCCAGCAGCGTAGCTCTAGCGGGGAGGACCCAGTACTTC. The rearrangement uses TRBV9 and TRBJ2-5, with 9 bases lining up with TRBD2. The germline gives CDR1 SGDLS, CDR2 YYNGEE. The CDR3 is made up of 14 amino acids. V gave up 0 bases and J gave up 7 bases; unmatched junction bases: 4.

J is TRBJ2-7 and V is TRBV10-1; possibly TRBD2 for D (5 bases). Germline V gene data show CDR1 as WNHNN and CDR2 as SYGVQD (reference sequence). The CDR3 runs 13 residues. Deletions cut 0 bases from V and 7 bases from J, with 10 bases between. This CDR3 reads CASSESTRGEQYF. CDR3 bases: TGCGCCAGCAGTGAGTCGACTCGAGGGGAGCAGTACTTC.

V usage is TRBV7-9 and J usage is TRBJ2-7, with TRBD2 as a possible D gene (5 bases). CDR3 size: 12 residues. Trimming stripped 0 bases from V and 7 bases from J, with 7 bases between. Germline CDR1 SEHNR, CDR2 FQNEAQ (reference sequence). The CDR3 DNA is TGTGCCAGCAGCTTAGCCAGGAGGGAGCAGTACTTC. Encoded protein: CASSLARREQYF.

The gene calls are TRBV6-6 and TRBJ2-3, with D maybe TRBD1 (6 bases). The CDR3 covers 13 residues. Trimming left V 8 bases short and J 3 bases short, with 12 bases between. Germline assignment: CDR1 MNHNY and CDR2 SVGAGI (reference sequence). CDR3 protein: CASQRGMTDTQYF. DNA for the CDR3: TGTGCCAGCCAGAGGGGGATGACAGATACGCAGTATTTT.

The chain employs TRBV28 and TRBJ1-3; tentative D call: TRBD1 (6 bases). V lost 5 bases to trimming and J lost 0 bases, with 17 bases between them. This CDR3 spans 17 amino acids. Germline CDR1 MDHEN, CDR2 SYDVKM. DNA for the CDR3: TGTGCCAGCAGTCCTGCTAATACAGGGTTCTCTGGAAACACCATATATTTT. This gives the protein CASSPANTGFSGNTIYF.

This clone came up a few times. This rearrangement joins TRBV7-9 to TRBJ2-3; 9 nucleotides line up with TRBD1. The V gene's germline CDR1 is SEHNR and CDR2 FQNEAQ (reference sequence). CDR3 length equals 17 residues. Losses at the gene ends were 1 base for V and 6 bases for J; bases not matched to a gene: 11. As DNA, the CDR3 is TGTGCCAGCAGCTTAGGTTCGGGGACAGGGTCTTCCGATACGCAGTATTTT. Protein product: CASSLGSGTGSSDTQYF. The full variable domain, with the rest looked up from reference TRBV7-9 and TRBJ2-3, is DTGVSQNPRHKITKRGQNVTFRCDPISEHNRLYWYRQTLGQGPEFLTYFQNEAQLEKSRLLSDRFSAERPKGSFSTLEIQRTEQGDSAMYLCASSLGSGTGSSDTQYFGPGTRLTVL.

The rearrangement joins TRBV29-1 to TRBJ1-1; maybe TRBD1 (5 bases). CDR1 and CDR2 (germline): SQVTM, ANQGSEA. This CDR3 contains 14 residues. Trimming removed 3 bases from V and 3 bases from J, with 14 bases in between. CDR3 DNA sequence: TGCAGCGTTGAGGACACCCCTACGGACACTGAAGCTTTCTTT. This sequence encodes CSVEDTPTDTEAFF.

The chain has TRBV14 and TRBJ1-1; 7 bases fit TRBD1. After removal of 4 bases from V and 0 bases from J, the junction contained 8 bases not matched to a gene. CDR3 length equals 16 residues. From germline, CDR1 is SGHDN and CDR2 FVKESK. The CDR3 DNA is TGTGCCAGCAGCCCGGACAGGCGGCCAATGAACACTGAAGCTTTCTTT. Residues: CASSPDRRPMNTEAFF.

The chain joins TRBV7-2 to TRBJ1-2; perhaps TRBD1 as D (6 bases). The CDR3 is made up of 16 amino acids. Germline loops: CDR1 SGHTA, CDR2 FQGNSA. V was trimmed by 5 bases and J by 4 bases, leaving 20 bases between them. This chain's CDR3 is CASSRTSDSTSYGYTF. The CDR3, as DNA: TGTGCCAGCAGCAGGACTTCGGACAGTACTAGCTATGGCTACACCTTC.

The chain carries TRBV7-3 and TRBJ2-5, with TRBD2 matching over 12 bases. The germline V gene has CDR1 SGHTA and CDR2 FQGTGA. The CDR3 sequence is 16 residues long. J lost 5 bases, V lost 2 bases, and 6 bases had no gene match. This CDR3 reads CASSLVGTSGRETQYF. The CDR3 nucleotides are TGTGCCAGCAGCTTAGTTGGGACTAGCGGGCGGGAGACCCAGTACTTC.

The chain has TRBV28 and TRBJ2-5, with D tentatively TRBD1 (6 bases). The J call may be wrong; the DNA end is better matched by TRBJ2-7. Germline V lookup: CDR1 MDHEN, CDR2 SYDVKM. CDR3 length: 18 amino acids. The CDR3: CASSPIRGRLWLLYEQYF. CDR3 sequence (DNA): TGTGCCAGCAGTCCAATCAGGGGCAGGCTTTGGCTTCTTTACGAGCAGTACTTC.

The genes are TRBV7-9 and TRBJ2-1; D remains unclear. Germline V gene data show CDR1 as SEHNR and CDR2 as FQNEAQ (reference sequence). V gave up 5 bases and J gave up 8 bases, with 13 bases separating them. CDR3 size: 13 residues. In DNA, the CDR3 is TGTGCCAGCAGCCAGACTCCTCTAGATGAGCAGTTCTTC. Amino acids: CASSQTPLDEQFF.

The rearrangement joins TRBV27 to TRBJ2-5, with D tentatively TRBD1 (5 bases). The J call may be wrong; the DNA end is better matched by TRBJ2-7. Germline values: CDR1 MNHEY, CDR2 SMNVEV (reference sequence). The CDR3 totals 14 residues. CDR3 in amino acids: CASSTRTYPYEQYF. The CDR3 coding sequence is TGTGCCAGCAGTACCCGGACATATCCCTACGAGCAGTACTTC.

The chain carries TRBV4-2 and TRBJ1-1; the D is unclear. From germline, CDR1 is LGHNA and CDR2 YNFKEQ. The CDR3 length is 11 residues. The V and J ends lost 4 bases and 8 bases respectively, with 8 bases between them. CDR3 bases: TGTGCCAGCAGCCCTGGCCAGGAAGCTTTCTTT. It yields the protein CASSPGQEAFF.

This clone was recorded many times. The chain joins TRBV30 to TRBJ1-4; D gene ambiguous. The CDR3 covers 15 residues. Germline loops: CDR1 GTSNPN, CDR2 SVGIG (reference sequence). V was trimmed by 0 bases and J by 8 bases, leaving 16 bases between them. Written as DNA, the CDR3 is TGTGCCTGGAGTGTCGCCGGGGTTAAAGGGGAAAAACTGTTTTTT. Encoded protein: CAWSVAGVKGEKLFF.

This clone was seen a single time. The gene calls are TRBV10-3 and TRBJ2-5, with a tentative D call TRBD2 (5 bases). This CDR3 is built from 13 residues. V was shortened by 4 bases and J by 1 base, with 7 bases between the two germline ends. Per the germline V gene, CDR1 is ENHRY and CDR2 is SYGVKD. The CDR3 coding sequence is TGTGCCATCAGTGGAGGGTCCCAAGAGACCCAGTACTTC. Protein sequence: CAISGGSQETQYF.

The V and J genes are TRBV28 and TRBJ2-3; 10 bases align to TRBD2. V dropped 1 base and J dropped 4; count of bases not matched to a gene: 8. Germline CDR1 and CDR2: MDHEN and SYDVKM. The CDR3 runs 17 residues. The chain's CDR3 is CASSLLPSGSNADTQYF. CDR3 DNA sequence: TGTGCCAGCAGTTTATTGCCTAGCGGGAGCAATGCAGATACGCAGTATTTT.

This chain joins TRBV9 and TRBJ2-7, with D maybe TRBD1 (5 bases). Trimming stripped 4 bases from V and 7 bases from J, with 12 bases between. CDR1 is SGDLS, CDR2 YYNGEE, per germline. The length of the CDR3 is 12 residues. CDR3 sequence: CASSSFKGEQYF. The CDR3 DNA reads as TGTGCCAGCAGCAGCTTTAAGGGGGAGCAGTACTTC. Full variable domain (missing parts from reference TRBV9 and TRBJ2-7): DSGVTQTPKHLITATGQRVTLRCSPRSGDLSVYWYQQSLDQGLQFLIQYYNGEERAKGNILERFSAQQFPDLHSELNLSSLELGDSALYFCASSSFKGEQYFGPGTRLTVT.

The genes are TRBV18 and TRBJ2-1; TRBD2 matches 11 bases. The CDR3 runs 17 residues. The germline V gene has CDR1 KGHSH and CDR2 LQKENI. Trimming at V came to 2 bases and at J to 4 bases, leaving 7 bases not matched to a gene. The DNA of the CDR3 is TGTGCCAGCTCACCAAAGGTAGGGACTAGCGGATACAATGAGCAGTTCTTC. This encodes CASSPKVGTSGYNEQFF.

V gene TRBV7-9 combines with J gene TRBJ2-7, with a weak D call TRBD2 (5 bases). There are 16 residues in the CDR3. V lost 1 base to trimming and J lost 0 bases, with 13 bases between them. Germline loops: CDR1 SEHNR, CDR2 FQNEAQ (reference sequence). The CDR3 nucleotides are TGTGCCAGCAGCTTAGGGCGGGCGCCGAGCTCCTACGAGCAGTACTTC. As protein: CASSLGRAPSSYEQYF.

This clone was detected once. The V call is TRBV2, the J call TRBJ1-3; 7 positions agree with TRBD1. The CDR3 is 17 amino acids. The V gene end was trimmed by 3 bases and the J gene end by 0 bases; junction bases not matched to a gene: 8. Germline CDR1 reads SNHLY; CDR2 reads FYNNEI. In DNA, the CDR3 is TGTGCCAGCAGTGAGTCGGGACAGATGATCTCTGGAAACACCATATATTTT. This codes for CASSESGQMISGNTIYF.

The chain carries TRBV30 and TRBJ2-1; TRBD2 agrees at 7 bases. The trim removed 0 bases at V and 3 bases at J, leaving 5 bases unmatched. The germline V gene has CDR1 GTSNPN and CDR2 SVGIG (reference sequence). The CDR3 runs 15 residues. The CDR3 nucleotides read TGTGCCTGGAGTGTACTGGCTAGCGGCTACAATGAGCAGTTCTTC. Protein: CAWSVLASGYNEQFF.

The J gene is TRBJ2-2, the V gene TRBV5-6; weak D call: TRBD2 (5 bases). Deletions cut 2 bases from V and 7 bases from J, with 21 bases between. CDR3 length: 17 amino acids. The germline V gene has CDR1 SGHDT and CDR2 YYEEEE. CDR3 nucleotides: TGTGCCAGCAGCTTACTTAGACTATCCCGTATCGTCGGGGAGCTGTTTTTT. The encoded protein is CASSLLRLSRIVGELFF.